This T cell receptor (beta chain) was documented in a study of cytomegalovirus exposure and HLA in healthy donors. This PCR relied on a set of 60 Vbeta primers and 13 Jbeta primers. Some clones are missing from TCRdb's copy, which holds only in-frame ones; the method was immunoSEQ multiplex PCR. There are over 100,000 clones in the sample; approximately 74% occur only once, and about 7.3% lies in the top ten. The study's findings and limits: Researchers reportedly found TCR beta sequences accurately predicted most subjects' HLA-A and HLA-B alleles. On later analysis, the bulk of CMV-associated TCR beta chains appeared to be HLA-restricted. Analysis was carried out at a later point, and it linked a missense DCLRE1C variant to TCR beta V- and J-gene trimming.

As concerns this clone: Its antigen is as yet unknown.

Donors counted as nominally healthy when sampled, yet unrecorded immune exposures were likely. The CDR3 contains 17 residues. Germline assignment: CDR1 SGHNT and CDR2 YYREEE (reference sequence). The germline V and J ends were trimmed by 0 bases and 1 base, with 16 bases remaining between them. The source is a male donor in good health and CMV-seronegative. The J gene is TRBJ1-1, the V gene TRBV5-4, with D perhaps TRBD1 (6 bases). Sequenced material: PBMCs. The CDR3 sequence is CASSLGSTGQGNTEAFF. CDR3 sequence (DNA): TGTGCCAGCAGCTTGGGTTCAACAGGGCAGGGGAACACTGAAGCTTTCTTT.